This T cell receptor beta chain originates from a study of blood T cell repertoires in COVID-19. The wider study: Acute and convalescent COVID-19 specimens originated in the United States, Italy and Spain.

This clone has more than one count but fewer than ten. Measured with immunoSEQ multiplex PCR; TCRdb has only the in-frame clones, and not every one. The sample carries 430,000 or so clones, approximately 90% recorded once. V lost 4 bases to trimming and J lost 4 bases; unmatched junction nucleotides: 12. The CDR3 extends over 16 amino acids. Germline CDR1 is SGHVS and CDR2 is FQNEAQ. Individuals aged about 18 to 90 years were recruited from 24 US areas. Participants had their cohort set by participant-reported clinical history. A COVID-19 case was met by exposed participants within 2 weeks before study entry.

Input material: PBMCs or T cells enriched from blood (not recorded which). This TCR was recovered from a woman aged 18-29 years who had been exposed to COVID-19. V usage is TRBV7-8 and J usage is TRBJ1-2, with 7 bases identical to TRBD1. The CDR3 DNA reads TGTGCCAGCAGCTCTGGACTAACAGGGGAAATCTATGGCTACACCTTC. It encodes CASSSGLTGEIYGYTF.